The 12 T cell receptor beta chains listed next were all sequenced from one sample in a study of T cells in tuberculosis (dated by TCRdb to 2016 to 2019). The protocol used for the library was the immunoSEQ multiplex PCR assay. The source is immuneACCESS, and TCRdb retained only in-frame sequences with V and J called. Part of the clones is not carried over; for the studies checked, unresolved V genes explain less than half of this, and the remainder is unexplained. In all, the sample holds about 53,000 clones, and 90% to 95% of those were seen once. About 1.5% of the sample is held by the ten biggest clonotypes. Taken with the paper, the label for time point translates to: new active TB diagnosis, blood taken before or within 7 days of starting treatment. Specimen: PBMCs, collected at tuberculosis diagnosis. All receptors come from an adult with tuberculosis.

The rearrangement links TRBV5-1 to TRBJ2-7; D gene ambiguous. CDR1 and CDR2 (germline): SGHRS, YFSETQ. The CDR3 runs 13 residues. V lost 4 bases and J 4 bases, leaving 12 bases between the germline ends. The chain's CDR3 is CASSASLSYEQYF. CDR3 nucleotides: TGCGCCAGCAGCGCCAGTCTTTCATACGAGCAGTACTTC.

Only one count was recorded for this clone. The rearrangement links TRBV5-8 to TRBJ2-4; 7 nucleotides agree with TRBD1. CDR3 size: 16 residues. Germline assignment: CDR1 SGHTS and CDR2 YDEGEE. V lost 4 bases, J lost 0 bases, and 7 bases stayed unmatched. Here the CDR3 reads CASSLGQPLAKNIQYF. For the CDR3, the DNA is TGTGCCAGCAGCCTGGGACAGCCTCTAGCCAAAAACATTCAGTACTTC.

A remark on this clone: An end of the junction differs from the germline gene, which may be a read error. The chain uses TRBV7-9 and TRBJ1-2; the D is unclear. CDR1 SEHNR and CDR2 FQNEAQ come from the germline V gene (reference sequence). The CDR3 length is 8 residues. CDR3 nucleotides: TGTGCCAGCAGCTTACCCTACTTC. Amino acid sequence: CASSLPYF.

This chain joins TRBV28 and TRBJ2-5; a weak D match, TRBD1 (5 bases). V lost 3 bases and J 2 bases, leaving 10 bases between the germline ends. Germline-derived CDR1 and CDR2 are MDHEN and SYDVKM. This CDR3 has 14 residues. The CDR3 protein is CASSLAQVQETQYF. CDR3 sequence (DNA): TGTGCCAGCAGTTTGGCACAGGTTCAAGAGACCCAGTACTTC.

The chain couples TRBV5-1 to TRBJ2-2, with TRBD2 identical over 7 bases. The CDR3 spans 14 residues. V dropped 7 bases and J dropped 6; count of bases not matched to a gene: 9. The germline V gene has CDR1 SGHRS and CDR2 YFSETQ. The DNA of the CDR3 is TGCGCCAGCCGGGGGGTAGCTGTCGCCGGGGAGCTGTTTTTT. Residues: CASRGVAVAGELFF.

The rearrangement joins TRBV7-2 to TRBJ2-7; D may be TRBD2 (6 bases). Deletions cut 1 base from V and 6 bases from J, with 13 bases between. Germline CDR1 is SGHTA and CDR2 is FQGNSA. There are 14 residues in the CDR3. The CDR3 loop reads CASSLDPTSSEQYF. The CDR3 nucleotides read TGTGCCAGCAGCTTAGACCCGACTAGTTCCGAGCAGTACTTC.

The chain combines TRBV9 with TRBJ1-2; TRBD1 agrees at 8 bases. The V and J ends lost 4 bases and 2 bases, in that order; junction bases with no gene match: 4. The V gene's germline CDR1 is SGDLS and CDR2 YYNGEE. The CDR3 runs 14 residues. The DNA for the CDR3 is TGTGCCAGCAGCCCTGGACAGGGCAACTATGGCTACACCTTC. The encoded protein is CASSPGQGNYGYTF.

This clone was seen just once. The V and J genes are TRBV6-5 and TRBJ1-1; 7 nucleotides match TRBD1. The length of the CDR3 is 15 residues. CDR1 is MNHEY, CDR2 SVGAGI, per germline. J lost 1 base, V lost 2 bases, and 4 bases had no gene match. The CDR3 DNA sequence: TGTGCCAGCAGTTACGGGGGACAGTGGAACACTGAAGCTTTCTTT. It translates to CASSYGGQWNTEAFF.

The V and J genes are TRBV11-2 and TRBJ1-2, with TRBD1 identical over 7 bases. Germline V gene lookup returns CDR1 SGHAT and CDR2 FQNNGV. The CDR3 is 15 amino acids. Losses at the gene ends were 6 bases for V and 2 bases for J; bases not matched to a gene: 9. Here the CDR3 reads CASRGLQGLNYGYTF. In DNA form, the CDR3 reads TGTGCCAGCAGAGGTTTACAGGGGCTAAACTATGGCTACACCTTC.

This chain's CDR3 is CASSPRLAGDTQYF. CDR3 DNA: TGTGCCAGCAGCCCGCGACTAGCGGGAGATACGCAGTATTTT. This rearrangement joins TRBV7-8 to TRBJ2-3, with TRBD2 matching 10 bases. Germline values: CDR1 SGHVS, CDR2 FQNEAQ. CDR3 length equals 14 residues. After removal of 5 bases from V and 5 bases from J, the junction contained 4 bases not matched to a gene.

The V call is TRBV13, the J call TRBJ2-1; the match to TRBD2 covers 11 bases. V lost 0 bases, J lost 6 bases, and 10 bases stayed unmatched. This CDR3 has 18 residues. Germline assignment: CDR1 PRHDT and CDR2 FYEKMQ (reference sequence). CDR3 in amino acids: CASSLGLKKLAGANEQFF. As DNA, the CDR3 is TGTGCCAGCAGCTTAGGCCTAAAAAAACTAGCGGGGGCCAATGAGCAGTTCTTC.

The J gene is TRBJ2-5, the V gene TRBV11-2, with 9 bases that match TRBD1. Trimming at V came to 5 bases and at J to 7 bases, leaving 5 bases not matched to a gene. This CDR3 region has 13 residues. CDR1 is SGHAT and CDR2 is FQNNGV in the germline V gene. CDR3 protein: CASSPGQGGTQYF. CDR3 bases: TGTGCCAGCAGCCCGGGACAGGGCGGGACCCAGTACTTC.